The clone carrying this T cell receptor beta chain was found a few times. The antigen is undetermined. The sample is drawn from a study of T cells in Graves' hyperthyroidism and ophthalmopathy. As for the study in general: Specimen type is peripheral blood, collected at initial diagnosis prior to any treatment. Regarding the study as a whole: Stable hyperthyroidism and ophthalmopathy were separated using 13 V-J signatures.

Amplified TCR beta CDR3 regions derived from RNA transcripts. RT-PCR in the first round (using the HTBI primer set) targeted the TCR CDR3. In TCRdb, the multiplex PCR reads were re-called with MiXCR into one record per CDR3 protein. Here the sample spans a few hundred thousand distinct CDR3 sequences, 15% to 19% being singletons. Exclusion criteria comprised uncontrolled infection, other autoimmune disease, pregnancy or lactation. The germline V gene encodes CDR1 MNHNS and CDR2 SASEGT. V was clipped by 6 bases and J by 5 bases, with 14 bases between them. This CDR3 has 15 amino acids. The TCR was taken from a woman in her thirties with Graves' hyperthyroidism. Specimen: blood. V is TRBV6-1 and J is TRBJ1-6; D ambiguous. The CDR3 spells CASSPPRLHNSPLHF. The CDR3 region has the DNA TGTGCCAGCAGCCCCCCGCGGCTTCATAATTCACCCCTCCACTTT.